The rows below give T cell receptor beta chains drawn from one sample of a study of T cell changes during pregnancy in multiple sclerosis. Here immunoSEQ multiplex PCR was the method, and the copy in TCRdb shows in-frame clones only, minus some. Found here are more than 50,000 clones, about 90% of them singletons; the top ten hold roughly 1.2%. The specimen was peripheral blood, collected after pregnancy. These TCRs come from a female donor in good health, enrolled as a control in a pregnancy study. Both conserved end residues are part of each CDR3. A D gene is named only where the DNA matches it firmly.

d_call	v_call	cdr3_length	j_call	cdr3_aa	cdr3_nt
.	TRBV5-1	15	TRBJ2-7	CASSFGGDPSYEQYF	TGCGCCAGCAGCTTCGGAGGAGACCCATCCTACGAGCAGTACTTC
TRBD2	TRBV5-4	20	TRBJ2-3	CASSLPFGGRAGYSTDTQYF	TGTGCCAGCAGCTTACCATTTGGCGGGAGGGCCGGGTATAGCACAGATACGCAGTATTTT
TRBD1	TRBV2	12	TRBJ1-2	CASSQRQGGYTF	TGTGCCAGCAGTCAGCGACAGGGAGGTTACACCTTC
.	TRBV6-6	12	TRBJ2-2	CASSSDTGELFF	TGTGCCAGCAGTAGCGATACCGGGGAGCTGTTTTTT
.	TRBV6-1	15	TRBJ1-1	CASSDPRTANTEAFF	TGTGCCAGCAGTGATCCTAGGACAGCGAACACTGAAGCTTTCTTT
.	TRBV2	15	TRBJ2-4	CASSVVGASKNIQYF	TGTGCCAGCAGTGTGGTGGGGGCCTCCAAAAACATTCAGTACTTC
.	TRBV18	14	TRBJ2-5	CASSPGLTQETQYF	TGTGCCAGCTCACCGGGACTCACACAAGAGACCCAGTACTTC
.	TRBV7-2	13	TRBJ2-1	CASSSNSPSEQFF	TGTGCCAGCAGCTCCAACAGCCCCAGCGAGCAGTTCTTC
.	TRBV6-5	15	TRBJ1-1	CASSYWSTGEPEAFF	TGTGCCAGCAGTTACTGGTCGACGGGGGAACCTGAAGCTTTCTTT
.	TRBV19	14	TRBJ2-1	CASSSGVNYNEQFF	TGTGCCAGTAGTAGCGGGGTCAACTACAATGAGCAGTTCTTC
TRBD1	TRBV5-8	15	TRBJ2-2	CASSPGTGFTGELFF	TGTGCCAGCAGCCCCGGGACAGGGTTCACCGGGGAGCTGTTTTTT
.	TRBV9	16	TRBJ1-2	CASSVEGARVLSGYTF	TGTGCCAGCAGCGTAGAAGGGGCCAGGGTTCTCTCTGGCTACACCTTC
TRBD1	TRBV9	15	TRBJ2-1	CASSGPGQGEDEQFF	TGTGCCAGCAGCGGCCCGGGACAGGGGGAAGATGAGCAGTTCTTC